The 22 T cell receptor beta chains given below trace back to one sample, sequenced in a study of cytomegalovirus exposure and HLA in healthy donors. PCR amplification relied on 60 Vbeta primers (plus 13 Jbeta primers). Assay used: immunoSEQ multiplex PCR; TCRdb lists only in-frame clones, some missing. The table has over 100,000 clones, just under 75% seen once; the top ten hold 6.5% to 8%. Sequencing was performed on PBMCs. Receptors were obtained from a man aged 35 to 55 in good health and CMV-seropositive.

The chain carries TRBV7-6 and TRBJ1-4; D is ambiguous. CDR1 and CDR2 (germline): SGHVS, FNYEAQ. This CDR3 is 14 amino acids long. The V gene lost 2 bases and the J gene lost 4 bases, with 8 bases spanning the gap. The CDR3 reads CASSLNGGNEKLFF. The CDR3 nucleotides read TGTGCCAGCAGCTTAAACGGCGGTAATGAAAAACTGTTTTTT.

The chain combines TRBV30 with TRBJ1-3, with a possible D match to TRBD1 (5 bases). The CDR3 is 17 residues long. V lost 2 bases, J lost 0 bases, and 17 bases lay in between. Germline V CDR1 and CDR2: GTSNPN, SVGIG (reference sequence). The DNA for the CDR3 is TGTGCCTGGAGTAACCGCCACGGGGGACCCTCTGGAAACACCATATATTTT. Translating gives CAWSNRHGGPSGNTIYF.

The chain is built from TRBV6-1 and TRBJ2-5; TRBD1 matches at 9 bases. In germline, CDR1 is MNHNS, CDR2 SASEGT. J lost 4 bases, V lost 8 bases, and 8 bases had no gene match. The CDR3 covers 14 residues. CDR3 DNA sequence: TGTGCCAGCGGGGGACAGGGATGGGGAGAGACCCAGTACTTC. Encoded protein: CASGGQGWGETQYF.

The CDR3 sequence: CASSWARGSNQPQHF. The CDR3 DNA follows: TGTGCCAGCAGTTGGGCCAGGGGTAGCAATCAGCCCCAGCATTTT. This sequence joins TRBV2 and TRBJ1-5; D possibly corresponds to TRBD1 (6 bases). The CDR3 totals 15 residues. Germline V gene sequence: CDR1 SNHLY, CDR2 FYNNEI. The V and J ends lost 5 bases and 0 bases respectively, with 11 bases between them.

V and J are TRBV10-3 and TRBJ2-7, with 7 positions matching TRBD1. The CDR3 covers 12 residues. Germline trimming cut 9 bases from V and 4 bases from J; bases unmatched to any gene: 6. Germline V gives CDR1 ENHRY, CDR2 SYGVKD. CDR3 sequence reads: CAMGTEQYEQYF. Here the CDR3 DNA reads TGTGCCATGGGGACAGAGCAATACGAGCAGTACTTC.

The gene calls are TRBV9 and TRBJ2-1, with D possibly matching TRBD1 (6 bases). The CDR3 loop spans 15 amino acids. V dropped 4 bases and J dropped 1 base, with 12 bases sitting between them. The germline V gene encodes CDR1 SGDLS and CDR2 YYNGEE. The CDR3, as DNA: TGTGCCAGCAGCCCCGGAGGACAGTCCTACAATGAGCAGTTCTTC. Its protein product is CASSPGGQSYNEQFF.

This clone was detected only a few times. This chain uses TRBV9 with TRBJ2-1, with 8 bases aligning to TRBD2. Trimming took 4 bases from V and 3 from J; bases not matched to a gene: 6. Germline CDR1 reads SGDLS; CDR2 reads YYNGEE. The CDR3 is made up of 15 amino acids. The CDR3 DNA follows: TGTGCCAGCAGCTTTATAGCGGGGTTCTACAATGAGCAGTTCTTC. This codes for CASSFIAGFYNEQFF. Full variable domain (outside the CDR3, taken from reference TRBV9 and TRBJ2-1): DSGVTQTPKHLITATGQRVTLRCSPRSGDLSVYWYQQSLDQGLQFLIQYYNGEERAKGNILERFSAQQFPDLHSELNLSSLELGDSALYFCASSFIAGFYNEQFFGPGTRLTVL.

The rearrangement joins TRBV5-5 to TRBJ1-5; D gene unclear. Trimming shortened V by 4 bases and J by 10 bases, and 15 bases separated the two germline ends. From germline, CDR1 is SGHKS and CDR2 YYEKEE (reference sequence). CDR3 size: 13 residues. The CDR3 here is CASSLGGLVPQHF. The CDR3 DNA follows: TGTGCCAGCAGCCTGGGAGGGTTGGTTCCCCAGCATTTT.

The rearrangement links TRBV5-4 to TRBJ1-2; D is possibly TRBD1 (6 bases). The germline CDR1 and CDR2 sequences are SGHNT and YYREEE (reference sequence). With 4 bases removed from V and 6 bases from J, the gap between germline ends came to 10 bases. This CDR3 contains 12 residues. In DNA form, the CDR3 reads TGTGCCAGCAGCGAGGGGGACGATGGCTACACCTTC. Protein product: CASSEGDDGYTF.

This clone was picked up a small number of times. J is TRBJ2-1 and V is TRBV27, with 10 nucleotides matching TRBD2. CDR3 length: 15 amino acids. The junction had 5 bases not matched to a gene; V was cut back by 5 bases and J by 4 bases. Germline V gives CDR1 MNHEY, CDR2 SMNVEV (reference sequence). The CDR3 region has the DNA TGTGCCAGCAGTCCGGGACTAGCGAATTACAATGAGCAGTTCTTC. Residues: CASSPGLANYNEQFF.

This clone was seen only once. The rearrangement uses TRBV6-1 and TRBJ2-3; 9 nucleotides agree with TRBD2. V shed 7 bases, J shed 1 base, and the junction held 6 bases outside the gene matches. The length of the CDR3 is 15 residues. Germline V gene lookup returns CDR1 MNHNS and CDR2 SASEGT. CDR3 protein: CASNRLADRTDTQYF. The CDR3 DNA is TGTGCCAGCAACCGACTAGCGGACCGCACAGATACGCAGTATTTT.

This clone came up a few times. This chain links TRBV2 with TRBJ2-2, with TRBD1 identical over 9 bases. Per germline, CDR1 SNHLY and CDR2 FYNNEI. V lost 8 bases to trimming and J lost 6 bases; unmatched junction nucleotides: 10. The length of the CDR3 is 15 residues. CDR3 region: CASAGTGGTAGELFF. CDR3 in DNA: TGTGCCAGCGCCGGTACAGGGGGCACGGCCGGGGAGCTGTTTTTT.

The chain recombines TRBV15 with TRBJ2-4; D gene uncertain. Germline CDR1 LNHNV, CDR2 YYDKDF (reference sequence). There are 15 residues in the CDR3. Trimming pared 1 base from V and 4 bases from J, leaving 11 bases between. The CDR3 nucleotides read TGTGCCACCAGCAGAGCAACAACACGTAAAAACATTCAGTACTTC. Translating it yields CATSRATTRKNIQYF.

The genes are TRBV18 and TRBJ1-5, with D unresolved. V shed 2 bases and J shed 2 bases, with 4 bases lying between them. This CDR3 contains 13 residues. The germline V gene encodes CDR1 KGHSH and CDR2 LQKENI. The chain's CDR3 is CASSPGGNQPQHF. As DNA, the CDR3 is TGTGCCAGCTCACCAGGAGGCAATCAGCCCCAGCATTTT. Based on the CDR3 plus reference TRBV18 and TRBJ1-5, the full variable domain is NAGVMQNPRHLVRRRGQEARLRCSPMKGHSHVYWYRQLPEEGLKFMVYLQKENIIDESGMPKERFSAEFPKEGPSILRIQQVVRGDSAAYFCASSPGGNQPQHFGDGTRLSIL.

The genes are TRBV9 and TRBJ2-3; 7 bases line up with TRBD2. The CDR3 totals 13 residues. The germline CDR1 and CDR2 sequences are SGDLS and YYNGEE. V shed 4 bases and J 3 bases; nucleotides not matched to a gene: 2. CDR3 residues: CASSFGRTDTQYF. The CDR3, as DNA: TGTGCCAGCAGCTTCGGGAGGACAGATACGCAGTATTTT.

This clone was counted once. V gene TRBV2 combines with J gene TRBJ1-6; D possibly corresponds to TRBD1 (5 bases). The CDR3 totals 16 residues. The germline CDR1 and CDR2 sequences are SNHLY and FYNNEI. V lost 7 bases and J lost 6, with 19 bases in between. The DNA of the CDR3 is TGTGCCAGCAAGAAGAGAGAAGGGGAGGGTAATTCACCCCTCCACTTT. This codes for CASKKREGEGNSPLHF.

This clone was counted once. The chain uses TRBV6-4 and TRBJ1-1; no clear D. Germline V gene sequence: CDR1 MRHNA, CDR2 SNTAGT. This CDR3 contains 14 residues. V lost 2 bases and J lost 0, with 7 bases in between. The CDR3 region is CASSDNPLNTEAFF. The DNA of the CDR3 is TGTGCCAGCAGTGACAATCCTCTGAACACTGAAGCTTTCTTT.

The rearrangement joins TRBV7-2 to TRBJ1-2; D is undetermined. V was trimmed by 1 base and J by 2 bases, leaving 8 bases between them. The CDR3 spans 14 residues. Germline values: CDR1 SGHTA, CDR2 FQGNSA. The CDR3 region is CASSLGSRNYGYTF. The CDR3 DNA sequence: TGTGCCAGCAGCTTAGGTTCCCGGAACTATGGCTACACCTTC.

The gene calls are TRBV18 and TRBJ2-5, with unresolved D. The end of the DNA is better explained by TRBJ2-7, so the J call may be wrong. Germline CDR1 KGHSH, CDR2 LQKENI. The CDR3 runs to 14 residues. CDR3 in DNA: TGTGCCAGCTCACCACGGACCCTCGACTACGAGCAGTACTTC. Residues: CASSPRTLDYEQYF.

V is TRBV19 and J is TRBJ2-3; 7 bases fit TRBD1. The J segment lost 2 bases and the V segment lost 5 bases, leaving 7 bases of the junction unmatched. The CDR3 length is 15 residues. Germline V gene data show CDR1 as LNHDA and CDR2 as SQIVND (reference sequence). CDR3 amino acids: CASSPEGADTDTQYF. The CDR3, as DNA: TGTGCCAGTAGTCCAGAGGGGGCAGACACAGATACGCAGTATTTT.

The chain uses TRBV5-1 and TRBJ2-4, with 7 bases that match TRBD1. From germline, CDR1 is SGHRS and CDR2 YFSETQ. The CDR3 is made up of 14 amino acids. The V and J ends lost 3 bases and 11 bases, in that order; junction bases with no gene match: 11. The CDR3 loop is CASSSGQVSDLQYF. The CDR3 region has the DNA TGCGCCAGCAGCTCAGGACAGGTGTCAGACCTTCAGTACTTC.

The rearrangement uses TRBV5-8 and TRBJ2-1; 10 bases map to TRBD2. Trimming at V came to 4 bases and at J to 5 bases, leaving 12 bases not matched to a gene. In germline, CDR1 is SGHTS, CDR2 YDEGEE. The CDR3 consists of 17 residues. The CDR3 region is CASSLGVAGGYDNEQFF. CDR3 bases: TGTGCCAGCAGCCTTGGAGTAGCGGGAGGTTACGACAATGAGCAGTTCTTC.